This entry lists 24 T cell receptor beta chains sequenced from one sample in a study of cytomegalovirus exposure and HLA in healthy donors. 60 Vbeta and 13 Jbeta primers were used in PCR. TCRdb keeps only in-frame clones here, not all; method: immunoSEQ multiplex PCR. The table shows about 91,000 clones, with around 67% occurring only once. The sample was PBMCs. The receptors originated from a human donor in good health.

This clone occurred a few times. The chain uses TRBV7-3 and TRBJ2-1; 7 bases are a match to TRBD2. Trimming cost V 2 bases and J 4 bases; bases outside gene matches: 8. CDR1 SGHTA and CDR2 FQGTGA come from the germline V gene. This CDR3 is built from 16 residues. In DNA, the CDR3 is TGTGCCAGCAGCTTAGGAGGGCGGGGGAGTTACAATGAGCAGTTCTTC. Translated, it gives CASSLGGRGSYNEQFF.

This clone appeared a few times. The chain couples TRBV21-1 to TRBJ1-6. TRBV21-1 is a listed pseudogene. This CDR3 comprises 13 residues. The DNA of the CDR3 is TGTGCCAGCAGCAAACACGGGGGTTCACCCCTCCACTTT. Translating gives CASSKHGGSPLHF.

The V call is TRBV5-1, the J call TRBJ2-2; a weak D match, TRBD1 (6 bases). Trimming took 7 bases from V and 1 from J, leaving 26 bases between them. Looked up from germline, CDR1 is SGHRS and CDR2 is YFSETQ. The CDR3 has 19 amino acids. The CDR3 sequence is CASGLQQGGGPLNTGELFF. The CDR3 DNA reads TGCGCCAGCGGACTCCAGCAAGGTGGGGGCCCCCTGAACACCGGGGAGCTGTTTTTT.

The chain links TRBV6-1 to TRBJ2-7; unclear D gene. Germline values: CDR1 MNHNS, CDR2 SASEGT. Trimming shortened V by 1 base and J by 2 bases, and 12 bases separated the two germline ends. The CDR3 extends over 15 amino acids. The chain's CDR3 is CASSEGGRRPYEQYF. As DNA, the CDR3 is TGTGCCAGCAGTGAAGGTGGTAGGAGACCCTACGAGCAGTACTTC.

The chain is built from TRBV15 and TRBJ2-7, with D possibly matching TRBD1 (7 bases). From germline, CDR1 is LNHNV and CDR2 YYDKDF (reference sequence). The CDR3 is made up of 14 amino acids. Trimming took off 1 base at V and 3 bases at J, with 10 bases between the two ends. The CDR3 loop reads CATSRGGDSYEQYF. CDR3 bases: TGTGCCACCAGCAGAGGGGGGGACAGCTACGAGCAGTACTTC.

The chain employs TRBV14 and TRBJ1-6; 8 positions match TRBD1. The CDR3 sequence is 15 residues long. Germline V gene sequence: CDR1 SGHDN, CDR2 FVKESK. V shed 5 bases, J shed 7 bases, and the junction held 7 bases outside the gene matches. The DNA for the CDR3 is TGTGCCAGCAGCGACCGGGACAGGTTAAATTCACCCCTCCACTTT. Its translation is CASSDRDRLNSPLHF.

The chain couples TRBV6-1 to TRBJ2-1; a possible D gene is TRBD2 (6 bases). Germline V gene lookup returns CDR1 MNHNS and CDR2 SASEGT. V was cut by 10 bases and J by 3 bases, with 16 bases left in between. This CDR3 spans 14 amino acids. As DNA, the CDR3 is TGTGCCATTCAAAGGAGGCGGGACTACAATGAGCAGTTCTTC. Protein product: CAIQRRRDYNEQFF.

V usage is TRBV2 and J usage is TRBJ2-7; 13 bases line up with TRBD2. The J segment lost 2 bases and the V segment lost 4 bases, leaving 5 bases of the junction unmatched. Germline assignment: CDR1 SNHLY and CDR2 FYNNEI. The CDR3 spans 16 residues. DNA for the CDR3: TGTGCCAGCAGTGTGACTAGCGGGGGGACTACCTACGAGCAGTACTTC. Translated: CASSVTSGGTTYEQYF.

The V gene is TRBV6-1, the J gene TRBJ2-5, with D possibly matching TRBD2 (5 bases). CDR1 and CDR2 from the germline V gene are MNHNS and SASEGT. This CDR3 is 14 amino acids long. V was cut by 7 bases and J by 11 bases, with 23 bases left in between. The CDR3 DNA reads as TGTGCCAGCACCTCACCTTCACGATCCGGGAAGCAGTACTTC. The encoded protein is CASTSPSRSGKQYF.

This clone was seen more than once but under ten times. The V gene is TRBV6-4, the J gene TRBJ2-1; 9 nucleotides align to TRBD1. J lost 10 bases, V lost 8 bases, and 9 bases had no gene match. In germline, CDR1 is MRHNA, CDR2 SNTAGT. This CDR3 contains 13 residues. The CDR3 sequence is CASRQGGRREQFF. The CDR3 coding sequence is TGTGCCAGCCGACAGGGGGGTCGACGGGAGCAGTTCTTC.

This clone appeared a few times. This rearrangement joins TRBV5-1 to TRBJ1-4, with a possible D match to TRBD1 (5 bases). V was shortened by 3 bases and J by 0 bases, with 9 bases between the two germline ends. Germline CDR1 SGHRS, CDR2 YFSETQ. The CDR3 has 15 amino acids. The CDR3 region is CASSSQGPTNEKLFF. CDR3 nucleotide sequence: TGCGCCAGCAGCTCTCAGGGTCCAACTAATGAAAAACTGTTTTTT.

The V gene is TRBV9, the J gene TRBJ1-1; D gene ambiguous. From germline, CDR1 is SGDLS and CDR2 YYNGEE. Trimming stripped 3 bases from V and 2 bases from J, with 8 bases between. The CDR3 has 13 residues. This CDR3 is CASSAGPNTEAFF. CDR3 nucleotides: TGTGCCAGCAGCGCCGGTCCTAACACTGAAGCTTTCTTT. The full variable domain, completed using reference TRBV9 and TRBJ1-1, is DSGVTQTPKHLITATGQRVTLRCSPRSGDLSVYWYQQSLDQGLQFLIQYYNGEERAKGNILERFSAQQFPDLHSELNLSSLELGDSALYFCASSAGPNTEAFFGQGTRLTVV.

The V gene is TRBV2, the J gene TRBJ2-5; TRBD1 matches at 8 bases. CDR1 and CDR2 (germline): SNHLY, FYNNEI. There are 13 residues in the CDR3. V lost 5 bases, J lost 6 bases, and 5 bases stayed unmatched. In DNA, the CDR3 is TGTGCCAGCAGTTCGGACAGGGCTAAGACCCAGTACTTC. It codes for CASSSDRAKTQYF.

The V call is TRBV4-3, the J call TRBJ1-2; weak D call: TRBD1 (5 bases). Between the trimmed V and J ends, which lost 3 bases and 4 bases, there was a span of 9 bases. Germline CDR1 is LGHNA and CDR2 is YSLEER. The CDR3 spans 13 residues. The CDR3 DNA reads as TGCGCCAGCAGCCACCTCGACAGCTATGGCTACACCTTC. This sequence encodes CASSHLDSYGYTF.

To note about this clone: A read error may account for a junction end that differs from germline. The J gene is TRBJ2-7, the V gene TRBV7-2, with 9 bases lining up with TRBD2. CDR1 is SGHTA and CDR2 is FQGNSA in the germline V gene. CDR3 length: 14 amino acids. The chain's CDR3 is CASSVGLAPYGQYF. The DNA of the CDR3 is TGTGCCAGCAGCGTGGGACTAGCCCCTTACGGGCAGTACTTC.

This clone was picked up one time. This chain connects TRBV5-1 to TRBJ1-2; D is unresolved. In germline, CDR1 is SGHRS, CDR2 YFSETQ. The CDR3 totals 13 residues. Trimming removed 0 bases from V and 7 bases from J, with 10 bases in between. The CDR3 sequence: CASSLGSESGYTF. CDR3 nucleotides: TGCGCCAGCAGCTTGGGTTCCGAGAGTGGCTACACCTTC.

The genes are TRBV6-6 and TRBJ2-4; no firm D call. This CDR3 is built from 16 residues. Germline CDR1 reads MNHNY; CDR2 reads SVGAGI (reference sequence). V lost 2 bases and J lost 0, with 11 bases in between. The DNA of the CDR3 is TGTGCCAGCAGTTACCCGCAAGCCCTAGCCAAAAACATTCAGTACTTC. Translation gives CASSYPQALAKNIQYF.

This clone has a single count. V is TRBV7-9 and J is TRBJ1-5; 8 bases fit TRBD1. Per the germline V gene, CDR1 is SEHNR and CDR2 is FQNEAQ (reference sequence). CDR3 length: 13 residues. The V and J ends lost 5 bases and 5 bases, in that order; junction bases with no gene match: 2. CDR3 DNA sequence: TGTGCCAGCAGCCCGACAGGGGATCAGCCCCAGCATTTT. This translates into CASSPTGDQPQHF.

The chain recombines TRBV5-1 with TRBJ2-7; a weak D match, TRBD1 (6 bases). Trimming left V 0 bases short and J 0 bases short, with 10 bases between. Germline V gene data show CDR1 as SGHRS and CDR2 as YFSETQ. The CDR3 runs to 15 residues. CDR3 protein: CASSLGQASSYEQYF. CDR3 sequence (DNA): TGCGCCAGCAGCTTGGGACAGGCAAGCTCCTACGAGCAGTACTTC. Supplemented by reference TRBV5-1 and TRBJ2-7, the full variable domain reads KAGVTQTPRYLIKTRGQQVTLSCSPISGHRSVSWYQQTPGQGLQFLFEYFSETQRNKGNFPGRFSGRQFSNSRSEMNVSTLELGDSALYLCASSLGQASSYEQYFGPGTRLTVT.

The chain uses TRBV5-1 and TRBJ2-1; 7 bases line up with TRBD2. The CDR3 extends over 17 amino acids. CDR1 is SGHRS and CDR2 is YFSETQ in the germline V gene. Trimming took 0 bases from V and 0 from J; bases not matched to a gene: 6. The DNA of the CDR3 is TGCGCCAGCAGCTTGGCCGCAAGCGGGGACTCCTACAATGAGCAGTTCTTC. It translates to CASSLAASGDSYNEQFF.

The chain carries TRBV4-2 and TRBJ1-1; tentatively, D is TRBD1 (5 bases). The CDR3 has 15 amino acids. CDR1 is LGHNA, CDR2 YNFKEQ, per germline. The V end was cut by 5 bases, the J end by 4 bases, with 17 bases between. In DNA form, the CDR3 reads TGTGCCAGCAGCGGGCAGGGTGGGGCTTTCACTGAAGCTTTCTTT. Its protein is CASSGQGGAFTEAFF.

The CDR3 nucleotides read TGTGCCAGCAGCACAAACCCAAGGGGCAGGACAGGGGGCCAGCAGTACTTC. Amino acid sequence: CASSTNPRGRTGGQQYF. V and J are TRBV7-9 and TRBJ2-7; TRBD1 matches 11 bases. The germline gives CDR1 SEHNR, CDR2 FQNEAQ (reference sequence). J gave up 8 bases and V 5 bases, and 17 bases lay outside the gene matches. This CDR3 has 17 amino acids.

This clone has a handful of counts. This sequence joins TRBV21-1 and TRBJ1-2; TRBD1, the table's D call, lacks a check against the DNA. TRBV21-1 corresponds to a pseudogene. The CDR3 has 16 residues. Here the CDR3 DNA reads TGTGCCAGCAGCAAACTCTCCGAGACAGCCCCCTATGGCTACACCTTC. This translates into CASSKLSETAPYGYTF.

This chain uses TRBV18 with TRBJ1-6, with 7 bases aligning to TRBD1. V shed 0 bases and J 8 bases; nucleotides not matched to a gene: 7. The CDR3 contains 16 residues. CDR1 is KGHSH, CDR2 LQKENI, per germline. As DNA, the CDR3 is TGTGCCAGCTCACCACCAACAGGGGCAGGGGATTCACCCCTCCACTTT. It translates to CASSPPTGAGDSPLHF.